This TCR beta chain was sequenced in a study of OX40 agonist ivuxolimab in advanced cancers. About the study: Ivuxolimab is a fully human IgG2 antibody that activates OX40 (CD134). The patients received ivuxolimab by intravenous route every 2 weeks at 0.01 to 10 mg/kg. Prior anti-PD-1, anti-PD-L1 or anti-CTLA-4 therapy did not bar entry, and approximately 40% had some.

On cycle 4 day 1 and cycle 7 day 1, as well as at baseline, blood was sampled. The germline gives CDR1 SNHLY, CDR2 FYNNEI. The CDR3 is 13 residues long. The V and J ends lost 1 base and 8 bases respectively, with 12 bases between them. Here immunoSEQ multiplex PCR was the method, and the copy in TCRdb shows in-frame clones only, minus some. The repertoire has more than 60,000 clones, under 95% of them found once; the top ten carry about 0.4%. This chain uses TRBV2 with TRBJ2-7; D possibly corresponds to TRBD1 (6 bases). This sequence was found in an adult with an advanced solid tumor such as melanoma, head and neck, liver or kidney cancer. Here the sequenced sample was CD4+ or CD8+ T cells sorted from blood, taken in a trial of the OX40 agonist ivuxolimab. The CDR3 sequence: CASSEEQGVQQYF. In DNA form, the CDR3 reads TGTGCCAGCAGTGAAGAACAGGGCGTCCAGCAGTACTTC.